This record looks at one TCR beta chain sequence and its context. These data originate in a study of blood T cell repertoires in COVID-19. Study-level information: The study drew acute and convalescent COVID-19 samples from the United States, Italy and Spain. Sources were T cells, B-cell-depleted T cells, or PBMCs; the material itself was cDNA or gDNA.

The J segment lost 4 bases and the V segment lost 1 base, leaving 14 bases of the junction unmatched. This CDR3 spans 18 amino acids. The germline gives CDR1 SQVTM, CDR2 ANQGSEA. Original handling: Amplification with reference gene primers provided the estimates of nucleated cell counts. Some clones are missing from TCRdb's copy, which holds only in-frame ones; the method was immunoSEQ multiplex PCR. V and J calls plus clone size are reproduced from that table; the DNA served to infer D and trimming. This table has about 120,000 clones, roughly three quarters appearing once. The specimen sequenced was peripheral blood. The source of this sequence is a man aged 35 to 55 with active or convalescent COVID-19. This chain links TRBV29-1 with TRBJ2-1; TRBD2 aligns across 9 bases. CDR3: CSVEGLSEREAIYNEQFF. The DNA for the CDR3 is TGCAGCGTTGAAGGGCTGAGCGAGCGGGAGGCTATATACAATGAGCAGTTCTTC.